The entry that follows covers one TCR beta chain sequence. Its antigen remains undetermined. Per-base qualities were not stored, and no clone one base away is much larger. These data are taken from a study of control samples from healthy donors and cancer patients (TCRdb year 2020). Libraries came from the immunoSEQ multiplex PCR assay. TCRdb re-hosts the immuneACCESS table, in-frame sequences only. Its copies lack some clones; in the studies checked, an unresolved V gene accounts for under half of them, and the cause for the rest is not known. The sample table records some 150,000 clones; nearly 95% of these occur just once. Of the sample, under 2.5% falls within the top ten clones. The CDR3 sequence holds 13 residues, the cysteine and phenylalanine included. The only DNA kept is the CDR3, 39 bases in frame from the first base. V gives up 4 bases and J gives up 4 bases, and the segment between their germline ends measures 9 bases. CDR1 and CDR2 are drawn from the germline V gene: SGHDT, YYEEEE.

The receptor was derived from a man aged 50-59 years in good health. Sequencing was done on a sample of blood. The receptor chain draws on TRBV5-6 and TRBJ1-5, with the D gene uncertain. CDR3 sequence: CASSQGRNQPQHF. The nucleotides are TGTGCCAGCAGCCAAGGGAGAAATCAGCCCCAGCATTTT.